The clone carrying this TCR beta chain appeared many times. What it binds is unknown. Researchers prepared the TCRbeta library using unique molecular identifiers, the study reports. TCRdb re-analysed the PCR reads in MiXCR, keeping a single row per CDR3 protein. The sample records about 27,000 distinct CDR3 sequences, 6.3% being singletons. This entry is derived from a study of T-cell reconstitution after alpha-beta-depleted transplantation in children. General study findings and limits: T-cell numbers and diversity one year post-transplant derived largely from freshly generated T cells.

The sample here was PBMCs, mostly from graft donor cells, taken 180 days after TCRalphabeta/CD19-depleted stem cell transplant. The source of this sequence is a male patient aged 10 to 17 who had a stem cell transplant for acute myeloid leukemia, so the T cells may come from the graft donor.

The CDR3 nucleotides read TGTGCCAGCAGTCTTCTATTAGCGGGAGAACCAGATACGCAGTATTTT. Residues: CASSLLLAGEPDTQYF. This chain connects TRBV5-6 to TRBJ2-3, with 9 bases lining up with TRBD2. Germline loops: CDR1 SGHDT, CDR2 YYEEEE. The CDR3 is made up of 16 amino acids. The trim removed 5 bases at V and 4 bases at J, leaving 11 bases unmatched.